One sample yielded the 26 T cell receptor beta chains listed below, sequenced in a study of blood T cell repertoires in COVID-19. Sequencing was performed with immunoSEQ multiplex PCR; in TCRdb, only in-frame clones are kept and a portion is missing. The sample shows under 200,000 clones, 88% of them seen only once. Sequenced sample: peripheral blood. These receptor sequences come from a man in his 70s with active or convalescent COVID-19.

The chain joins TRBV18 to TRBJ2-7, with a possible D match to TRBD2 (5 bases). CDR1 KGHSH and CDR2 LQKENI come from the germline V gene. V lost 8 bases and J 2 bases, leaving 13 bases between the germline ends. This CDR3 is 13 amino acids long. The CDR3 protein is CASRDSSTYEQYF. In nucleotides, the CDR3 is TGTGCCAGCCGGGATTCATCCACCTACGAGCAGTACTTC.

The chain has TRBV5-1 and TRBJ1-1; D is perhaps TRBD1 (5 bases). This CDR3 is 17 amino acids long. CDR1 and CDR2 from the germline V gene are SGHRS and YFSETQ. V dropped 6 bases and J dropped 0 bases, with 21 bases sitting between them. The chain's CDR3 is CASTLGASGNLNTEAFF. The DNA for the CDR3 is TGCGCCAGCACCTTAGGAGCCTCAGGGAATCTGAACACTGAAGCTTTCTTT.

The J gene is TRBJ2-4, the V gene TRBV3-1 (or the pseudogene TRBV3-2), with D hard to call. The V end lost 2 bases, the J end lost 7 bases, and 6 bases lay between the germline ends. The CDR3 runs to 12 residues. Germline V CDR1 and CDR2: LGHDT, YNNKEL (reference sequence). The CDR3 protein is CASSQTPNIQYF. DNA of the CDR3: TGTGCCAGCAGCCAAACTCCGAACATTCAGTACTTC.

The rearrangement links TRBV18 to TRBJ2-7; D may be TRBD2 (6 bases). Germline V gives CDR1 KGHSH, CDR2 LQKENI. Trimming pared 1 base from V and 1 base from J, leaving 8 bases between. The CDR3 spans 14 residues. CDR3 loop: CASSPQLASYEQYF. The CDR3 coding sequence is TGTGCCAGCTCACCACAGCTAGCGTCCTACGAGCAGTACTTC. The variable domain in full, with the rest retrieved from reference TRBV18 and TRBJ2-7, is NAGVMQNPRHLVRRRGQEARLRCSPMKGHSHVYWYRQLPEEGLKFMVYLQKENIIDESGMPKERFSAEFPKEGPSILRIQQVVRGDSAAYFCASSPQLASYEQYFGPGTRLTVT.

This CDR3 reads CASSPPGTGGGQPQHF. Here the CDR3 DNA reads TGTGCCAGCAGCCCCCCCGGGACAGGGGGCGGTCAGCCCCAGCATTTT. The chain uses TRBV7-9 and TRBJ1-5; 12 bases agree with TRBD1. The CDR3 is 16 residues long. Trimming removed 5 bases from V and 6 bases from J; junction bases left unmatched: 8. Germline V gene data show CDR1 as SEHNR and CDR2 as FQNEAQ (reference sequence).

The rearrangement joins TRBV7-6 to TRBJ2-3; perhaps TRBD1 as D (5 bases). The CDR3 is made up of 14 amino acids. CDR1 is SGHVS, CDR2 FNYEAQ, per germline. V was pared by 8 bases and J by 0 bases, with 12 bases between. CDR3: CASGAAKSTDTQYF. DNA of the CDR3: TGTGCCAGCGGGGCGGCCAAGAGCACAGATACGCAGTATTTT.

The chain is built from TRBV3-1 (or the pseudogene TRBV3-2) and TRBJ2-1; 12 bases line up with TRBD2. This CDR3 has 16 amino acids. Germline loops: CDR1 LGHDT, CDR2 YNNKEL (reference sequence). With 4 bases clipped from V and 2 bases from J, the junction kept 3 bases outside the gene matches. CDR3 in DNA: TGTGCCAGCAGCCCCGGACTAGCGGGGCCCTACAATGAGCAGTTCTTC. Residues: CASSPGLAGPYNEQFF.

The chain combines TRBV19 with TRBJ2-1; TRBD2 matches at 8 bases. The germline CDR1 and CDR2 sequences are LNHDA and SQIVND (reference sequence). With V trimmed by 4 bases and J by 9 bases, 8 bases remained unmatched. This CDR3 is built from 14 residues. The CDR3 DNA reads as TGTGCCAGTAGTAAGACGGGGGGGGCTCGTGAGCAGTTCTTC. Amino acids: CASSKTGGAREQFF.

This clone was picked up a small number of times. The V and J genes are TRBV5-4 and TRBJ2-3, with D possibly being TRBD2 (6 bases). CDR1 is SGHNT, CDR2 YYREEE, per germline (reference sequence). V was trimmed by 0 bases and J by 2 bases, leaving 10 bases between them. The CDR3 covers 15 residues. The CDR3 DNA sequence: TGTGCCAGCAGCTTGGGACTAGGACCCACAGATACGCAGTATTTT. Translating gives CASSLGLGPTDTQYF.

The gene calls are TRBV4-3 and TRBJ2-7; 8 bases line up with TRBD1. CDR1 and CDR2 from the germline V gene are LGHNA and YSLEER. The CDR3 length is 15 residues. Unmatched junction bases numbered 3, after V lost 0 bases and J lost 2 bases. The CDR3 is CASSQEPRGPYEQYF. The CDR3 DNA sequence: TGCGCCAGCAGCCAAGAACCCAGGGGGCCCTACGAGCAGTACTTC.

This clone was found once. The chain combines TRBV20-1 with TRBJ2-5; D call uncertain. Germline V gives CDR1 DFQATT, CDR2 SNEGSKA (reference sequence). This CDR3 contains 12 residues. The ends were cut back, 3 bases at V and 4 bases at J, with 9 bases in the middle. Written as DNA, the CDR3 is TGCAGTGCTAGTTCGGTTCTAGAGACCCAGTACTTC. This encodes CSASSVLETQYF.

This sequence joins TRBV29-1 and TRBJ2-1, with D perhaps TRBD1 (5 bases). V lost 6 bases and J 9 bases, leaving 18 bases between the germline ends. CDR1 is SQVTM, CDR2 ANQGSEA, per germline. This CDR3 is built from 13 residues. The CDR3 spells CSVDSTFVGEQFF. Written as DNA, the CDR3 is TGCAGCGTCGACAGTACATTTGTTGGTGAGCAGTTCTTC.

This clone showed up just a few times. The chain couples TRBV21-1 to TRBJ2-5; the table's D call of TRBD1 was not tested on the DNA. TRBV21-1 is annotated as a pseudogene. This CDR3 is 15 amino acids long. CDR3 protein: CASSKVNRGPETQYF. The CDR3 coding sequence is TGTGCCAGCAGCAAAGTTAACAGGGGGCCAGAGACCCAGTACTTC.

J is TRBJ2-5 and V is TRBV12-3 or TRBV12-4; D remains ambiguous. V was pared by 3 bases and J by 7 bases, with 9 bases between. The CDR3 runs to 12 residues. CDR3 protein: CASSFSVGTQYF. CDR3 DNA sequence: TGTGCCAGCAGTTTTAGTGTTGGGACCCAGTACTTC.

The chain uses TRBV19 and TRBJ1-5; D might be TRBD1 (6 bases). V was pared by 4 bases and J by 3 bases, with 13 bases between. CDR1 is LNHDA and CDR2 is SQIVND in the germline V gene (reference sequence). CDR3 length: 15 amino acids. The CDR3 protein is CASSTQTGPNQPQHF. The CDR3 nucleotides are TGTGCCAGTAGTACCCAGACAGGTCCCAATCAGCCCCAGCATTTT.

V and J are TRBV5-1 and TRBJ2-1; the D is unclear. In germline, CDR1 is SGHRS, CDR2 YFSETQ. V was trimmed by 0 bases and J by 4 bases, leaving 8 bases between them. There are 14 residues in the CDR3. The CDR3 reads CASSLGQPYNEQFF. CDR3 bases: TGCGCCAGCAGCTTGGGACAACCTTACAATGAGCAGTTCTTC.

J is TRBJ1-2 and V is TRBV28, with D maybe TRBD1 (6 bases). Germline CDR1 is MDHEN and CDR2 is SYDVKM. V was cut by 6 bases and J by 4 bases, with 12 bases left in between. The CDR3 covers 13 residues. CDR3 sequence (DNA): TGTGCCAGCAGACCTGGACAGACCTATGGCTACACCTTC. It specifies CASRPGQTYGYTF.

The CDR3 is CASSRGLAGGTDTQYF. The CDR3 coding sequence is TGTGCCAGCAGCCGAGGCCTAGCGGGTGGCACAGATACGCAGTATTTT. V gene TRBV11-2 combines with J gene TRBJ2-3; 8 nucleotides agree with TRBD2. The CDR3 consists of 16 residues. V gave up 5 bases and J gave up 1 base; unmatched junction bases: 8. Germline-derived CDR1 and CDR2 are SGHAT and FQNNGV.

V gene TRBV3-1 (or the pseudogene TRBV3-2) combines with J gene TRBJ1-5, with D unresolved. Looked up from germline, CDR1 is LGHDT and CDR2 is YNNKEL (reference sequence). CDR3 length: 14 amino acids. V lost 3 bases to trimming and J lost 3 bases, with 9 bases between them. In DNA form, the CDR3 reads TGTGCCAGCAGCCATTCAGGAAACAATCAGCCCCAGCATTTT. It is translated as CASSHSGNNQPQHF.

The V gene is TRBV5-1, the J gene TRBJ1-4; D may be TRBD1 (6 bases). V lost 3 bases to trimming and J lost 7 bases, with 16 bases between them. The CDR3 has 15 residues. Germline lookup yields CDR1 SGHRS and CDR2 YFSETQ. The CDR3 sequence: CASSSAGGGSEKLFF. CDR3 coding DNA: TGCGCCAGCAGCTCTGCGGGGGGCGGCAGTGAAAAACTGTTTTTT.

As concerns this clone: Germline and junction disagree at one end, which may indicate a read error. The rearrangement links TRBV9 to TRBJ2-3; 9 bases align to TRBD1. This CDR3 is 13 amino acids long. Germline V lookup: CDR1 SGDLS, CDR2 YYNGEE. The DNA for the CDR3 is TGTGCCAGCAACGTACAGGGGGCACAGGCGCAGTATTTT. Amino acid sequence: CASNVQGAQAQYF. Supplemented by reference TRBV9 and TRBJ2-3, the full variable domain reads DSGVTQTPKHLITATGQRVTLRCSPRSGDLSVYWYQQSLDQGLQFLIQYYNGEERAKGNILERFSAQQFPDLHSELNLSSLELGDSALYFCASNVQGAQAQYFGPGTRLTVL.

The genes are TRBV5-6 and TRBJ1-5; D uncertain. The germline V gene encodes CDR1 SGHDT and CDR2 YYEEEE. Trimming pared 4 bases from V and 5 bases from J, leaving 16 bases between. The CDR3 has 15 residues. CDR3 sequence (DNA): TGTGCCAGCAGCCTTGGGTGGGTGGAGGATCAGCCCCAGCATTTT. It yields the protein CASSLGWVEDQPQHF.

The rearrangement links TRBV28 to TRBJ2-3, with D perhaps TRBD1 (5 bases). V lost 3 bases, J lost 2 bases, and 18 bases lay in between. Germline V gene sequence: CDR1 MDHEN, CDR2 SYDVKM. The CDR3 has 17 residues. This chain's CDR3 is CASSFHTQGYHTDTQYF. The CDR3 bases are TGTGCCAGCAGTTTCCATACTCAGGGTTACCACACAGATACGCAGTATTTT.

This chain connects TRBV28 to TRBJ2-1, with TRBD2 as a possible D gene (6 bases). The CDR3 length is 14 residues. Deletions cut 5 bases from V and 2 bases from J, with 10 bases between. Germline V gene data show CDR1 as MDHEN and CDR2 as SYDVKM. The CDR3 region is CASSRSGAYNEQFF. Here the CDR3 DNA reads TGTGCCAGCAGTCGTAGCGGAGCCTACAATGAGCAGTTCTTC.

The J gene is TRBJ2-3, the V gene TRBV5-4; 7 positions agree with TRBD1. The V gene's germline CDR1 is SGHNT and CDR2 YYREEE (reference sequence). V lost 3 bases to trimming and J lost 6 bases; unmatched junction nucleotides: 13. The CDR3 totals 16 residues. CDR3 amino acids: CASSSQGIRPRDTQYF. Written as DNA, the CDR3 is TGTGCCAGCAGCTCACAGGGGATCCGCCCCAGGGATACGCAGTATTTT.

This clone came up a few times. This rearrangement joins TRBV6-2 or TRBV6-3 to TRBJ2-3, with 8 bases that match TRBD2. The trim removed 2 bases at V and 11 bases at J, leaving 12 bases unmatched. The germline V gene has CDR1 MNHEY and CDR2 SVGEGT. The CDR3 is made up of 15 amino acids. The CDR3 nucleotides are TGTGCCAGCAGTTACCCGCAAACCGGGACTAGTGTGCAGTATTTT. As protein: CASSYPQTGTSVQYF.